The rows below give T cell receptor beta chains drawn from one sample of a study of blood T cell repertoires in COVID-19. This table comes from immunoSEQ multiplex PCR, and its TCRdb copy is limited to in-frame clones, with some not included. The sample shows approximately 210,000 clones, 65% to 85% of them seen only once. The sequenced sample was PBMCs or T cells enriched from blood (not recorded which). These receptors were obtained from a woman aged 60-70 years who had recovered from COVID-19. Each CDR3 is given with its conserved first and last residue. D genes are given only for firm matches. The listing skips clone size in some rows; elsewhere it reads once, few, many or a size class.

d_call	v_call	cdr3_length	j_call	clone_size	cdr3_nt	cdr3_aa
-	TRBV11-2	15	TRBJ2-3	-	TGTGCCAGCAGCTTAGCTAGAACCAGCACAGATACGCAGTATTTT	CASSLARTSTDTQYF
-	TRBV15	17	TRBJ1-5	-	TGTGCCACCAGCAGAGGGGGGCAGGTTGATAGCAATCAGCCCCAGCATTTT	CATSRGGQVDSNQPQHF
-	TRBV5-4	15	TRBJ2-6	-	TGTGCCAGCAGCCCGGGGAGCTCTGGGGCCAACGTCCTGACTTTC	CASSPGSSGANVLTF
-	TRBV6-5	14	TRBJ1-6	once	TGTGCCAGCAGTTCCCCCAGGGTCAATTCACCCCTCCACTTT	CASSSPRVNSPLHF
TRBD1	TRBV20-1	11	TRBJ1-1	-	TGCAGAGCATCAACAGGGGCTGAAGCTTTCTTT	CRASTGAEAFF
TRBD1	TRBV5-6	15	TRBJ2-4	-	TGTGCCAGCAGCTTCACCCGACAGGGTGCGGGCATTCAGTACTTC	CASSFTRQGAGIQYF
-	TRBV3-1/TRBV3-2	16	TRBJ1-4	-	TGTGCCAGCAGCCCGGATGGCGCGGACAGTTCTGAAAAACTGTTTTTT	CASSPDGADSSEKLFF
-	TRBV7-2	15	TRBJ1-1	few	TGTGCCAGCAGCTTTGGGGGGGCTATGAACACTGAAGCTTTCTTT	CASSFGGAMNTEAFF
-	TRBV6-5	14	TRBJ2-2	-	TGTGCCAGCACCCTTCAGGGTTCCACCGGGGAGCTGTTTTTT	CASTLQGSTGELFF
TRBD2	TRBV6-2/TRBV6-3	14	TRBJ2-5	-	TGTGCCAGCAGTTGGAGCGGGGGAAAAGAGACCCAGTACTTC	CASSWSGGKETQYF
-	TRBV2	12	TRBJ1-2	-	TGTGCCAGCAGTGAAACAGACTATGGCTACACCTTC	CASSETDYGYTF
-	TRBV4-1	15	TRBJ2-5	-	TGCGCCAGCAGCCAAGATCAGGGGCCGCTAGAGACCCAGTACTTC	CASSQDQGPLETQYF
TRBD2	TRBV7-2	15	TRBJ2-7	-	TGTGCCAGCAGCTTTAGCGGGGGGAGCTCCTACGAGCAGTACTTC	CASSFSGGSSYEQYF
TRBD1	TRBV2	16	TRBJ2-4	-	TGTGCCAGCAGTGAAGCTGGGGCAGGGGGCGGGGACATTCAGTACTTC	CASSEAGAGGGDIQYF
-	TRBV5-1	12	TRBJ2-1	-	TGCGCCAGCAGCTCCCAGGGAACTGAGCAGTTCTTC	CASSSQGTEQFF
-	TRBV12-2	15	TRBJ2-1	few	TGTGCAAGTCGCTTCCGGGACTACTCCTACAATGAGCAGTTCTTC	CASRFRDYSYNEQFF
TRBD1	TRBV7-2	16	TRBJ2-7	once	TGTGCCAGCAGCTTAGGAGTAGGACAGGGACTCTACGAGCAGTACTTC	CASSLGVGQGLYEQYF
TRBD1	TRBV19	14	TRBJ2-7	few	TGTGCCAGTAGTCTAGGGACAGGGATAGACGAGCAGTACTTC	CASSLGTGIDEQYF
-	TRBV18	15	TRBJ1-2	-	TGTGCCAGCTCACCAACTACGGGAAAAGACTATGGCTACACCTTC	CASSPTTGKDYGYTF
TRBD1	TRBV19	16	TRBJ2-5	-	TGTGCCAGTAGTCTCAGGGGAATGACAGGGGGAGAGACCCAGTACTTC	CASSLRGMTGGETQYF
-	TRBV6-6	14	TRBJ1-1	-	TGTGCCAGCAGTTACTCGACTTCGAACACTGAAGCTTTCTTT	CASSYSTSNTEAFF
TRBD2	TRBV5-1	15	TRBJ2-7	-	TGCGCCAGCAGCTTGGGACTAGCGGGGGTCGATGAGCAGTACTTC	CASSLGLAGVDEQYF
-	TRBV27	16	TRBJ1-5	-	TGTGCCAGCAGTCCCCGACATCAGGTCGGCAATCAGCCCCAGCATTTT	CASSPRHQVGNQPQHF
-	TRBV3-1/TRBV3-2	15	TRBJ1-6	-	TGTGCCAGCAGGCCAACAACAGGGAATAATTCACCCCTCCACTTT	CASRPTTGNNSPLHF
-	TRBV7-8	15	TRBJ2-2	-	TGTGCCAGCAGCTTCGCGACTGCCAACACCGGGGAGCTGTTTTTT	CASSFATANTGELFF
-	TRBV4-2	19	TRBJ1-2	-	TGTGCCAGCAGCCTAGTCGGGGGTCCCGGCATGGAAGCTAACTATGGCTACACCTTC	CASSLVGGPGMEANYGYTF
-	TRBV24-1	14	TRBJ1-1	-	TGTGCCACCAGTGATTTTCCGGGGGAAGCTGAAGCTTTCTTT	CATSDFPGEAEAFF
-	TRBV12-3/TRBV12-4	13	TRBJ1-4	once	TGTGCCAGCAGTTTCGGGGGGAATGAAAAACTGTTTTTT	CASSFGGNEKLFF
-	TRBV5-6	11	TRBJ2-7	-	TGTGCCAGCAGCTCGGCCGGGGAGCAGTACTTC	CASSSAGEQYF
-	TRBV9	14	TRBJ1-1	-	TGTGCCAGCAGCAAAGAGCAGGGCGGCACTGAAGCTTTCTTT	CASSKEQGGTEAFF
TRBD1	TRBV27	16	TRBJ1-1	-	TGTGCCAGCAGTGGATGGCGGACAGGGAAAAACACTGAAGCTTTCTTT	CASSGWRTGKNTEAFF
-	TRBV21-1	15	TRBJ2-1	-	TGTGCCAGCAGCAAAGAGACCAGGACTTACAATGAGCAGTTCTTC	CASSKETRTYNEQFF
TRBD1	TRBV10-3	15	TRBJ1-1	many	TGTGCCATCAGTGAGTCGACAGGGGAGGGGACTGAAGCTTTCTTT	CAISESTGEGTEAFF
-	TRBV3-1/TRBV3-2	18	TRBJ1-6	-	TGTGCCAGCAGCCAAGATTCGGGGGGGAGCTCCTATAATTCACCCCTCCACTTT	CASSQDSGGSSYNSPLHF
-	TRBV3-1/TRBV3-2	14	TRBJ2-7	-	TGTGCCAGCAGCTCCCTGGACAGCCCCTACGAGCAGTACTTC	CASSSLDSPYEQYF
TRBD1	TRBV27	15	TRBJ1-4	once	TGTGCCAGCAGTCCATGGACAGGGCCTAATGAAAAACTGTTTTTT	CASSPWTGPNEKLFF
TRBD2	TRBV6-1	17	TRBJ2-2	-	TGTGCCAGCAGTGTCCTAACTAGCGGCTCGAACACCGGGGAGCTGTTTTTT	CASSVLTSGSNTGELFF
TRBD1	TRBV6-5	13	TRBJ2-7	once	TGTGCCAGCAGTCCGGGGACAGGATACGAGCAGTACTTC	CASSPGTGYEQYF
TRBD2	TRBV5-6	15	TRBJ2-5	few	TGTGCCAGCAGTTGCCCGAGCAGGGAGGGAGAGACCCAGTACTTC	CASSCPSREGETQYF
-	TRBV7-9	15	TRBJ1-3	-	TGTGCCAGCAGCTTATCCCTTCCAGTGAGAAACACCATATATTTT	CASSLSLPVRNTIYF